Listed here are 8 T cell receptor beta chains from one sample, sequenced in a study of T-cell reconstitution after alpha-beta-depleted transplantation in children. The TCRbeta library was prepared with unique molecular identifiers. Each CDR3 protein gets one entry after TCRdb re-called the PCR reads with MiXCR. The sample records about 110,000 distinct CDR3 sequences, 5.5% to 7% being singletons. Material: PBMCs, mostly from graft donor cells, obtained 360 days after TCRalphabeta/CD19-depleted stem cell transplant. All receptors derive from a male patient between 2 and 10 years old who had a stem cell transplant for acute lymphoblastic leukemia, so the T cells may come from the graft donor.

The CDR3 reads CASSQAGVETQYF. CDR3 nucleotides: TGCGCCAGCAGCCAGGCCGGGGTGGAGACCCAGTACTTC. The chain carries TRBV4-1 and TRBJ2-5; the D gene is possibly TRBD2 (5 bases). CDR1 and CDR2 (germline): MGHRA, YSYEKL. Trimming left V 3 bases short and J 5 bases short, with 10 bases between. The CDR3 is made up of 13 amino acids.

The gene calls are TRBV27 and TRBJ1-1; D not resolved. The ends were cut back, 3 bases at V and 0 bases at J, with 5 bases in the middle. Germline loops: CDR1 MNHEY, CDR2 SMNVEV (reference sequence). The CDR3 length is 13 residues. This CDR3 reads CASSLTVNTEAFF. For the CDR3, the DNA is TGTGCCAGCAGTTTGACGGTGAACACTGAAGCTTTCTTT.

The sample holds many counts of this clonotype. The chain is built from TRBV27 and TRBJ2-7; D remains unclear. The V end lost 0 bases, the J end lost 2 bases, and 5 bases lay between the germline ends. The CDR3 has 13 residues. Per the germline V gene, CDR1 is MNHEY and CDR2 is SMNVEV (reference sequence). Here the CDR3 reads CASSLSRAYEQYF. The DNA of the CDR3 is TGTGCCAGCAGTTTATCCCGGGCCTACGAGCAGTACTTC.

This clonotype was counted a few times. The CDR3 is CASSWDAMNTEAFF. The DNA of the CDR3 is TGTGCCAGCAGTTGGGACGCGATGAACACTGAAGCTTTCTTT. The rearrangement links TRBV27 to TRBJ1-1, with D possibly matching TRBD1 (5 bases). The V gene's germline CDR1 is MNHEY and CDR2 SMNVEV (reference sequence). The V end was cut by 4 bases, the J end by 0 bases, with 9 bases between. The CDR3 covers 14 residues.

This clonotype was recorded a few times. The CDR3: CASSLIAEFGSLEQYF. CDR3 nucleotide sequence: TGTGCCAGCAGCTTAATCGCTGAGTTCGGGAGCCTCGAGCAGTACTTC. The chain links TRBV7-2 to TRBJ2-7, with D perhaps TRBD2 (6 bases). CDR1 is SGHTA and CDR2 is FQGNSA in the germline V gene. V was pared by 2 bases and J by 6 bases, with 20 bases between. This CDR3 region has 16 residues.

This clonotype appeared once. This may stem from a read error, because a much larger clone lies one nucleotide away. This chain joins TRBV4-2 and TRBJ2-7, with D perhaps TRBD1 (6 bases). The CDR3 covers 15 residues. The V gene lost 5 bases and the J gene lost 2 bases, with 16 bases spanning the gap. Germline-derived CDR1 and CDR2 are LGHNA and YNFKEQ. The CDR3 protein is CASSTRQVRAYEQYF. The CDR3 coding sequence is TGTGCCAGCAGCACCCGACAGGTGAGGGCCTACGAGCAGTACTTC.

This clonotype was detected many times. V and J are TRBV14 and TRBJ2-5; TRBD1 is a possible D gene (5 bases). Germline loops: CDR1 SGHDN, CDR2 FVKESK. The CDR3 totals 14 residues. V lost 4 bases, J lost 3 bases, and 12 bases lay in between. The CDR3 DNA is TGTGCCAGCAGCCCTACCCCAGGGAAAGAGACCCAGTACTTC. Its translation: CASSPTPGKETQYF.

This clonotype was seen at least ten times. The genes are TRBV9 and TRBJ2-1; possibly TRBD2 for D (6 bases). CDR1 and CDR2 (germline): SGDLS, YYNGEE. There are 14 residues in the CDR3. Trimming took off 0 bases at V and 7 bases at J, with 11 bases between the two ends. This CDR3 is CASSVGLVKNEQFF. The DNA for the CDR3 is TGTGCCAGCAGCGTAGGACTAGTCAAGAATGAGCAGTTCTTC. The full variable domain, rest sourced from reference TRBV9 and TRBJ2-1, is DSGVTQTPKHLITATGQRVTLRCSPRSGDLSVYWYQQSLDQGLQFLIQYYNGEERAKGNILERFSAQQFPDLHSELNLSSLELGDSALYFCASSVGLVKNEQFFGPGTRLTVL.